This T cell receptor (beta chain) was recovered during a study of blood T cells in healthy people across ages. The second PCR ran roughly 7 to 12 cycles with a sample-barcoded 5' primer and J-beta primers. TCRdb itself ran the 5' RACE reads through MiXCR, one entry per CDR3 protein. The sample lists hundreds of thousands of distinct CDR3 sequences, roughly three fifths occurring once. This CDR3 comprises 15 residues. Germline CDR1 ENHRY, CDR2 SYGVKD. Trimming pared 10 bases from V and 5 bases from J, leaving 23 bases between. The rearrangement uses TRBV10-3 and TRBJ2-5; a possible D gene is TRBD2 (6 bases). Material for sequencing was blood. The TCR sequence derives from a man aged 35-49 years in good health. Here the CDR3 reads CATQNLAMSRETQYF. The DNA for the CDR3 is TGTGCCACACAGAATCTAGCGATGAGTCGGGAGACCCAGTACTTC.